This TCR beta chain stems from a study of shared clonotypes between healthy human individuals (dated by TCRdb to about 2020). Regarding the complete study: Three men and a couple of women, aged 18 to 49 years, made up the cohort. Blood TCR repertoires of a handful of healthy adults were deeply sequenced to estimate repertoire size and the extent of clonotype sharing between individuals. Per donor, three plates each were used for CD4 naive and CD4 memory, two for CD8 naive, and one for CD8 memory. To increase sequencing depth and limit assay-specific biases, TCR repertoire library preparation and sequencing were carried out by different laboratories using diverse techniques. Between about 0.8 and 9 billion PBMCs per donor were obtained by leukapheresis. What the research found in general, with its limitations: Rarefaction of sorted-subset datasets indicated incomplete sequencing despite the large sequencing depth. Sampling was limited to blood, and TCR repertoires in tissue likely differ from TCR repertoires in blood. When a handful of donors were compared, the shared fraction of clonotypes was about 5% for naive CD4, 3.5% to 4% for naive CD8, more than 2% for memory CD4, and 0.4% for memory CD8. Naive subsets generally had larger estimated clonotype richness than memory subsets did. Pairwise subsampling led to the expectation that sequencing depth would affect the degree of clonotype sharing among donors. The small number of donors limited the genetic and exposure-history diversity represented. Compared with non-shared clonotypes, the clonotypes found in all four sorted-subset donors had higher generation probabilities.

For this chain, trimming is 1 base at the V end and 11 bases at the J end, and the number of junction bases without a gene match is 11. Per the germline V gene, SGHRS is the CDR1 and YFSETQ is the CDR2. The CDR3 has 15 amino acids, counting the end cysteine and phenylalanine. This entry keeps only the CDR3 DNA: 45 bases, framed from base 1. Turning to this clone: No cognate antigen has been identified for it. No per-base quality is available; no much larger clone lies one base away.

The donors were healthy, HIV-negative adults with no recently reported acute infections or vaccinations. Every donor was a Caucasian adult living in Nashville, Tennessee, USA. CD4+ T cells were enriched by magnetic negative selection; naive cells were then positively selected on CD45RA, and the negative fraction formed the memory subset. Blood was obtained by leukapheresis, after which PBMCs were separated by Ficoll-Histopaque density gradient centrifugation and cryopreserved in liquid nitrogen vapor phase. Purity and quantity of every magnetically sorted T cell population were checked by analytical flow cytometry. Genomic DNA was isolated from every sorted fraction and measured by UV absorbance on a Nanodrop 2000c. Using the deep immunoSEQ assay, multiplex PCR amplified TCR CDR3 regions from genomic DNA. Genomic DNA extracted from each cell subset was distributed evenly over all wells of several immunoSEQ 96-well plates, and each plate served as one replicate. For sorted subsets, about 200 ng genomic DNA, equal to approximately 30,000 T cell genomes, was loaded into each replicate PCR. The purified libraries were quantified using a Qubit 3.0 fluorometer, sized with a Bioanalyzer 2100, and then quantified again using the KAPA Library Quantification kit. A separate single-read 150-cycle Illumina NextSeq 550 flow cell was used to sequence each immunoSEQ 96-well plate. Concerning the study's data processing: Because only junctional sequences without quality scores were contained in the immunoSEQ output, filtering matching that applied to full-length reads could not be performed. To assign V/J genes and CDR3, sequences were annotated against IMGT germline references using PyIR, a Python wrapper for IgBLAST v1.9. Reads were removed for weak V/J assignments (E-value above 1e-6), missing CDR3, stop codons, out-of-frame junctions, or ambiguous translated residues. A V3J clonotype was defined by an identical inferred V gene, J gene, and CDR3 amino acid sequence. To compute the percentage overlap between repertoires, the number of shared unique clonotypes was divided by the size of the smaller repertoire. Richness of each repertoire was evaluated using RTK rarefaction, the Chao1 estimator, and Recon v2.1 estimates of unobserved clonotypes. For all TCRbeta clonotypes obtained by the gDNA method from a few donors, generation probabilities were computed with OLGA. TCRdb took over this immuneACCESS table, retaining in-frame rearrangements with V and J assigned. Such tables are incomplete; in checked studies, under half of the missing clones stem from an unresolved V gene, and the remainder is unexplained. V and J calls and clone size follow that table, whereas D and trimming were derived from the DNA. The sample table shows about 1 million clones, and around 76% are seen once. The leading ten clones occupy 1.4% of the sample.

Sequenced sample: memory CD4+ T cells sorted from blood. In the paper's terms, the cell subset or site label means: CD45RA-negative fraction. The V and J segments used are TRBV5-1 and TRBJ1-1; TRBD1 fits 10 bases in the junction. This TCR came from a man younger than 35 in good health. The nucleotide sequence reads TGCGCCAGCAGCTTGAAGCTCGAGGGGACAGGGGCGGCTTTCTTT. This gives the protein CASSLKLEGTGAAFF.